The 13 T cell receptor beta chains listed next were all sequenced from one sample in a study of cytomegalovirus exposure and HLA in healthy donors (dated by TCRdb to 2015 to 2018). The library was obtained by the immunoSEQ multiplex PCR assay. A mixture of 60 forward primers for TCR Vbeta segments and 13 reverse primers for TCR Jbeta segments was used in the multiplex PCR. TCRdb's version of the immuneACCESS table is confined to in-frame rearrangements and falls short of the full clone set. An unresolved V gene accounts for under half of the shortfall where checked; the remainder is of unknown origin. The sample table records about 120,000 clones; around 73% of these occur just once. The top ten hold about 5% of the sample. The specimen sequenced was PBMCs. The receptor source for this set is a woman aged 25 to 39 in good health and CMV-seropositive.

The chain combines TRBV4-1 with TRBJ2-2; possible D gene TRBD2, 6 bases. The V gene lost 1 base and the J gene lost 2 bases, with 11 bases spanning the gap. Germline loops: CDR1 MGHRA, CDR2 YSYEKL. This CDR3 comprises 16 residues. CDR3 residues: CASSQVAGLNTGELFF. In DNA form, the CDR3 reads TGCGCCAGCAGCCAAGTTGCGGGACTTAACACCGGGGAGCTGTTTTTT.

Turning to this clone: One end of the junction varies from germline; a read error may be responsible. The chain has TRBV7-9 and TRBJ2-5; the D gene is possibly TRBD1 (5 bases). Looked up from germline, CDR1 is SEHNR and CDR2 is FQNEAQ (reference sequence). The CDR3 contains 14 residues. CDR3 region: CSSSLRTLESVQYF. In nucleotides, the CDR3 is TGTTCCAGCAGCTTGAGGACACTCGAGAGCGTCCAGTACTTC.

The DNA for the CDR3 is TGTGCCAGTAGTATTCTCCGAGCGGGGTCGTTTGGAAATGAGCAGTTCTTC. Protein sequence: CASSILRAGSFGNEQFF. The chain combines TRBV19 with TRBJ2-1; 7 positions agree with TRBD2. This CDR3 is 17 amino acids long. Germline CDR1 and CDR2: LNHDA and SQIVND (reference sequence). V shed 3 bases and J 7 bases; nucleotides not matched to a gene: 15.

This sequence joins TRBV4-1 and TRBJ1-1; a weak D match, TRBD1 (6 bases). Looked up from germline, CDR1 is MGHRA and CDR2 is YSYEKL. Trimming pared 4 bases from V and 1 base from J, leaving 10 bases between. The CDR3 totals 14 residues. DNA of the CDR3: TGCGCCAGCAGCCTCTCGACAGGGAACACTGAAGCTTTCTTT. Amino acids: CASSLSTGNTEAFF.

The gene calls are TRBV6-5 and TRBJ2-1; 11 bases match TRBD2. Germline V lookup: CDR1 MNHEY, CDR2 SVGAGI. V lost 6 bases, J lost 9 bases, and 10 bases stayed unmatched. This CDR3 contains 15 residues. CDR3 amino acids: CASRVAGGPLGEQFF. The CDR3 DNA sequence: TGTGCCAGCAGGGTAGCGGGGGGGCCCCTCGGTGAGCAGTTCTTC.

The chain recombines TRBV11-1 with TRBJ1-1, with 9 positions matching TRBD1. Germline lookup yields CDR1 SGHAT and CDR2 FQDESV (reference sequence). The CDR3 runs to 17 residues. V shed 5 bases, J shed 2 bases, and the junction held 12 bases outside the gene matches. This CDR3 reads CASSQNSLQGANTEAFF. The CDR3, as DNA: TGTGCCAGCAGCCAAAACAGTCTACAGGGGGCAAACACTGAAGCTTTCTTT.

V usage is TRBV30 and J usage is TRBJ2-5; TRBD2 is a possible D gene (6 bases). The CDR3 consists of 13 residues. Trimming removed 3 bases from V and 5 bases from J, with 13 bases in between. Per the germline V gene, CDR1 is GTSNPN and CDR2 is SVGIG (reference sequence). This chain's CDR3 is CAWSLGSWETQYF. CDR3 DNA sequence: TGTGCCTGGAGCCTCGGGAGTTGGGAGACCCAGTACTTC.

This chain links TRBV18 with TRBJ2-7; D is possibly TRBD2 (5 bases). The CDR3 spans 14 residues. Germline CDR1 KGHSH, CDR2 LQKENI. V was shortened by 3 bases and J by 5 bases, with 14 bases between the two germline ends. This chain's CDR3 is CASSPLEGPHEQYF. Written as DNA, the CDR3 is TGTGCCAGCTCACCTCTCGAGGGTCCCCACGAGCAGTACTTC.

A few counts support this clone. The chain has TRBV2 and TRBJ1-2, with TRBD1 matching 8 bases. The CDR3 is made up of 14 amino acids. V was pared by 6 bases and J by 8 bases, with 11 bases of the junction left unmatched. CDR1 SNHLY and CDR2 FYNNEI come from the germline V gene. CDR3 in DNA: TGTGCCAGCAGGAGTGTTGGACAGGGCCTGGGCTACACCTTC. Amino acid sequence: CASRSVGQGLGYTF.

The gene calls are TRBV4-2 and TRBJ1-6; no definite D call. The CDR3 totals 17 residues. CDR1 LGHNA and CDR2 YNFKEQ come from the germline V gene. V was trimmed by 0 bases and J by 5 bases, leaving 14 bases between them. In DNA form, the CDR3 reads TGTGCCAGCAGCCAAGATTTCCAGACCGGGGATAATTCACCCCTCCACTTT. It specifies CASSQDFQTGDNSPLHF.

This clone occurred a few times. The CDR3 nucleotides read TGTGCCAGCAGCGTACACAGGGGTTCTGGGGAGACCCAGTACTTC. Translation: CASSVHRGSGETQYF. The rearrangement joins TRBV9 to TRBJ2-5, with TRBD1 matching over 7 bases. CDR3 length: 15 amino acids. After removal of 1 base from V and 5 bases from J, the junction contained 8 bases not matched to a gene. Germline loops: CDR1 SGDLS, CDR2 YYNGEE.

The chain carries TRBV7-2 and TRBJ2-5, with TRBD2 identical over 10 bases. The germline V gene has CDR1 SGHTA and CDR2 FQGNSA. The V segment lost 1 base and the J segment 5 bases; nucleotides outside the gene matches: 4. This CDR3 spans 15 amino acids. CDR3 sequence reads: CASSLESGRAETQYF. The CDR3 region has the DNA TGTGCCAGCAGCTTAGAGAGCGGGAGGGCCGAGACCCAGTACTTC.

The chain recombines TRBV11-2 with TRBJ2-2; 12 bases align to TRBD2. V shed 7 bases and J 4 bases; nucleotides not matched to a gene: 10. Germline CDR1 SGHAT, CDR2 FQNNGV. The CDR3 contains 17 residues. CDR3 nucleotide sequence: TGTGCCAGCATCCCTCGCGGACTAGCGGGACTCACCGGGGAGCTGTTTTTT. It encodes CASIPRGLAGLTGELFF.